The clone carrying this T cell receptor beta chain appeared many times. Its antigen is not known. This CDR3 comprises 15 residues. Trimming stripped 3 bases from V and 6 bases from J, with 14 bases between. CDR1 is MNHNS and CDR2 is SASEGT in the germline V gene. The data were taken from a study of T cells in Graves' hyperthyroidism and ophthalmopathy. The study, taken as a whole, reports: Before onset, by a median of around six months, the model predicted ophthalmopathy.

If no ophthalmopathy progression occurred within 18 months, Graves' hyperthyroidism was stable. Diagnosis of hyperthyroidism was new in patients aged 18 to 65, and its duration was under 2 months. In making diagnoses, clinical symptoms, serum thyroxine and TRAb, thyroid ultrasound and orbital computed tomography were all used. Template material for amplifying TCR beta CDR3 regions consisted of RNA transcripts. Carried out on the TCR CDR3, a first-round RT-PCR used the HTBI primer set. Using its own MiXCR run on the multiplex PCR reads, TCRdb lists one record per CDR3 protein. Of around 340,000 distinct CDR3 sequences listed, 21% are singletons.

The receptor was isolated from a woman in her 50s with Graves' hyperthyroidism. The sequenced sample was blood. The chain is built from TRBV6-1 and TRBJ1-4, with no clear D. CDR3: CASSDSGRVDEKLFF. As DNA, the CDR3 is TGTGCCAGCAGTGATAGTGGAAGGGTAGATGAAAAACTGTTTTTT.